This entry describes one T cell receptor beta chain. The CDR3 is 14 amino acids. V lost 2 bases to trimming and J lost 7 bases, with 15 bases between them. Germline V lookup: CDR1 LGHNA, CDR2 YSLEER. The data belong to a study of blood T cell repertoires in COVID-19. Study details: Some COVID-19 samples were acute and others convalescent; all came from the United States, Italy and Spain. The cDNA or gDNA used as material had been derived from T cells, B-cell-depleted T cells, or PBMCs.

Sequencing used immunoSEQ multiplex PCR; TCRdb keeps in-frame clones, though not all of them. Of some 130,000 clones in the sample, 85% were seen once. This sequence was found in a human donor in a cohort sampled during active COVID-19. V and J are TRBV4-3 and TRBJ2-7, with D maybe TRBD2 (6 bases). Input material: peripheral blood. The CDR3 region is CASSQNLAGWEQYF. CDR3 coding DNA: TGCGCCAGCAGCCAAAATTTGGCGGGGTGGGAGCAGTACTTC.